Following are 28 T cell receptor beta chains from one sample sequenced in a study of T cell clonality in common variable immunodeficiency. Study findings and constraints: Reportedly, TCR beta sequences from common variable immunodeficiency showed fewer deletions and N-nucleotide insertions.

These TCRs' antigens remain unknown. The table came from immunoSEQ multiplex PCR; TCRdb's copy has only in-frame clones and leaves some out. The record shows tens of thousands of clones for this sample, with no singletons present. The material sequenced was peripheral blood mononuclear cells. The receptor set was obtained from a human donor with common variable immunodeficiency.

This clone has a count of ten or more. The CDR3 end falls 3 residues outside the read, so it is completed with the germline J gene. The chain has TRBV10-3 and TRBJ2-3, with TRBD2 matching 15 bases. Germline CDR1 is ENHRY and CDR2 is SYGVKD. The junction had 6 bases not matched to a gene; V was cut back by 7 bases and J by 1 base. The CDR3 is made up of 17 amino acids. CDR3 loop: CAITRTSGRDGTDTQYF. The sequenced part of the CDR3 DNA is TGTGCCATCACGCGGACTAGCGGGAGGGATGGCACAGATACG.

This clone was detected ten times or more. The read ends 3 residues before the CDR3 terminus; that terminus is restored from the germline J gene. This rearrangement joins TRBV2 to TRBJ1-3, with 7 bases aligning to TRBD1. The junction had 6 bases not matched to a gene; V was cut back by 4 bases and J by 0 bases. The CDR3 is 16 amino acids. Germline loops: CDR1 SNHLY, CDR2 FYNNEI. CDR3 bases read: TGTGCCAGCAGTGGCCCCCCAGGGGGCTCTGGAAACACC. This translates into CASSGPPGGSGNT. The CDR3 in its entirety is CASSGPPGGSGNTIYF.

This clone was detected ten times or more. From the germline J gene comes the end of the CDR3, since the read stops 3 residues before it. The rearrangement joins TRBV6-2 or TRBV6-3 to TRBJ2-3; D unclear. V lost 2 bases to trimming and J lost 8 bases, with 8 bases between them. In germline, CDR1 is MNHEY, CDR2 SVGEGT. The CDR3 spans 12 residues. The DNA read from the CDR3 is TGTGCCAGCAGTTACGACTTTCGTACG. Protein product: CASSYDFRT. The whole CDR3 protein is CASSYDFRTQYF.

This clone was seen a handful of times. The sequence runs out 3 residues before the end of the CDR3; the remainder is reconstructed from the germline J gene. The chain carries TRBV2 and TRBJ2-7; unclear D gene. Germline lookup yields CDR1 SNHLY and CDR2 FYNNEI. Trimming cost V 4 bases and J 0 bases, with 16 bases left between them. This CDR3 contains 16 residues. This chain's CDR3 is CASSGSPHLNSYEQYF. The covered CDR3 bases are TGTGCCAGCAGTGGAAGTCCACATCTGAACTCCTACGAG.

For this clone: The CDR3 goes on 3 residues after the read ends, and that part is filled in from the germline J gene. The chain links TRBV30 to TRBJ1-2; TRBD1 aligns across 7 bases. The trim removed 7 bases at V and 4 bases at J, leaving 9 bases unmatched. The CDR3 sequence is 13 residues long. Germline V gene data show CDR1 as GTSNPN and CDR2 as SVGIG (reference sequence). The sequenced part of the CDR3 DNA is TGTGCCTTGGGGACAGTGGACACCTATGGC. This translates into CALGTVDTYG. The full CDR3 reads CALGTVDTYGYTF.

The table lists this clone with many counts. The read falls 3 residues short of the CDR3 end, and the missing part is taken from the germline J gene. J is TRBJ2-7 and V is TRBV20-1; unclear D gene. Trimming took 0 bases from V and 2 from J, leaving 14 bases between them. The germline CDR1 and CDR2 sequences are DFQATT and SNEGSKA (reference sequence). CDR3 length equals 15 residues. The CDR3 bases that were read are TGCAGTGCTAGAGAATTTGGGCCTACGGCCTACGAG. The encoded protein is CSAREFGPTAYE. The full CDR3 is CSAREFGPTAYEQYF.

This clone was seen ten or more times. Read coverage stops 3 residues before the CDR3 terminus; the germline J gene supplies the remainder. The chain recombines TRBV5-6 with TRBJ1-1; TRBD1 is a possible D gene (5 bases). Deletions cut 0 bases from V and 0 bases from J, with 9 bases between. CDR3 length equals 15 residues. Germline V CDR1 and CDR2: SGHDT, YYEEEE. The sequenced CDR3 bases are TGTGCCAGCAGCTTGGCTGGGGGGATGAACACTGAA. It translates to CASSLAGGMNTE. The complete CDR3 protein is CASSLAGGMNTEAFF.

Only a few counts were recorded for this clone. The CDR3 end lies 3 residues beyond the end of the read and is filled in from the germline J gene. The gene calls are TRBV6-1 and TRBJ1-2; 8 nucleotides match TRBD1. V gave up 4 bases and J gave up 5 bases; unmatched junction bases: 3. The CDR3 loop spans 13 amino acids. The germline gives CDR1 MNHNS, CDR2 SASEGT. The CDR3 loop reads CASSVRQGYGYTF. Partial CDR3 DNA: TGTGCCAGCAGTGTACGACAGGGGTATGGC.

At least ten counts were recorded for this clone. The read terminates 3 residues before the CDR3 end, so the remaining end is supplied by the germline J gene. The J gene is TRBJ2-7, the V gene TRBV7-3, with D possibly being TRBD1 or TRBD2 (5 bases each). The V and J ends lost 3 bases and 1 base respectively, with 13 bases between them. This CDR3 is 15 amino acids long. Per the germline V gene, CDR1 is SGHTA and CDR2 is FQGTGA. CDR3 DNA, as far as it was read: TGTGCCAGCAGCTTGGGAGCAGGGCAATCCTACGAG. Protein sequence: CASSLGAGQSYE. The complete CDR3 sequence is CASSLGAGQSYEQYF.

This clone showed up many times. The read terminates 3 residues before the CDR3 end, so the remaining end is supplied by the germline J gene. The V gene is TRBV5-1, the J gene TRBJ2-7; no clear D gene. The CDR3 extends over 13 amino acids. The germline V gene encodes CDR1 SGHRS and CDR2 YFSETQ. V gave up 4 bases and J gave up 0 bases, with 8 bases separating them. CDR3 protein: CASSLQSSYEQYF. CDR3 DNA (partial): TGCGCCAGCAGCCTTCAGAGCTCCTACGAG. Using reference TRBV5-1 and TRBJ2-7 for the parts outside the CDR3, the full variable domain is KAGVTQTPRYLIKTRGQQVTLSCSPISGHRSVSWYQQTPGQGLQFLFEYFSETQRNKGNFPGRFSGRQFSNSRSEMNVSTLELGDSALYLCASSLQSSYEQYFGPGTRLTVT.

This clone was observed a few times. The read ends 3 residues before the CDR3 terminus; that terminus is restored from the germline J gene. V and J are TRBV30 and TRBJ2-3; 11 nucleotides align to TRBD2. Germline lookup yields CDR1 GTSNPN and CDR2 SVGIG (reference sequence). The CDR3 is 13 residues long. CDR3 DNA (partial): TGTGCCTGGGGTGCTAGCGGGAGGACCCCG. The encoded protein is CAWGASGRTP. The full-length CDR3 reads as CAWGASGRTPQYF.

The part of the CDR3 DNA that was read is TGCGCCAGCAGCCTCCACAGGGACGAG. It specifies CASSLHRDE. The complete CDR3 sequence is CASSLHRDEQYF. The J gene is TRBJ2-7, the V gene TRBV5-1; TRBD1 is a possible D gene (6 bases). Sequencing ends 3 residues short of the CDR3 end; the germline J gene provides the rest. The CDR3 spans 12 residues. Trimming shortened V by 4 bases and J by 5 bases, and 10 bases separated the two germline ends. Per the germline V gene, CDR1 is SGHRS and CDR2 is YFSETQ. The full variable domain, in which reference TRBV5-1 and TRBJ2-7 provide the parts outside the CDR3, is KAGVTQTPRYLIKTRGQQVTLSCSPISGHRSVSWYQQTPGQGLQFLFEYFSETQRNKGNFPGRFSGRQFSNSRSEMNVSTLELGDSALYLCASSLHRDEQYFGPGTRLTVT.

This CDR3 is CASSYLGLAGYEQYF. The DNA read from the CDR3 is TGTGCCAGTAGTTACCTGGGACTAGCGGGGTACGAG. The rearrangement links TRBV19 to TRBJ2-7, with 13 bases lining up with TRBD2. The read ends 3 residues early relative to the CDR3; the germline J gene fills the gap. CDR1 and CDR2 from the germline V gene are LNHDA and SQIVND (reference sequence). Unmatched junction bases numbered 5, after V lost 5 bases and J lost 4 bases. This CDR3 has 15 residues.

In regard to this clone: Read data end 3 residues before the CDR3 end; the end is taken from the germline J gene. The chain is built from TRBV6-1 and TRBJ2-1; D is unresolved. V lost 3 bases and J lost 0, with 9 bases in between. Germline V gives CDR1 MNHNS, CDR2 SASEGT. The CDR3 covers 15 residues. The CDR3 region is CASSEGSSSYNEQFF. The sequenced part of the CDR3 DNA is TGTGCCAGCAGTGAGGGTTCTAGCTCCTACAATGAG.

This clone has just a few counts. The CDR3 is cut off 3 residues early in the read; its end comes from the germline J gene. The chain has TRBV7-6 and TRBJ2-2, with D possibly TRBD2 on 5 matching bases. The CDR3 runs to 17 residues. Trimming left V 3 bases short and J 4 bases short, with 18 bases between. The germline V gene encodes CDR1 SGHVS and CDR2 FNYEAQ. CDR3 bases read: TGTGCCAGCAGCTTCCTCCACGGGGAAATGGCCACCGGGGAG. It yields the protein CASSFLHGEMATGE. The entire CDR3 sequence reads CASSFLHGEMATGELFF.

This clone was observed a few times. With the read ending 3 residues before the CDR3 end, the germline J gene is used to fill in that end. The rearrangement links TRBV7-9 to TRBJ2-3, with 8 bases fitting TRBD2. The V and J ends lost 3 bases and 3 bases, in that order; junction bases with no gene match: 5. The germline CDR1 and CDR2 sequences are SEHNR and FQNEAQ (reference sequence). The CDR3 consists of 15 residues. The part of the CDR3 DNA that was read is TGTGCCAGCAGCTTGAGGGTAGCGGGGACAGATACG. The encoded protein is CASSLRVAGTDT. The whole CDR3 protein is CASSLRVAGTDTQYF. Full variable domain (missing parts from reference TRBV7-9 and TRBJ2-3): DTGVSQNPRHKITKRGQNVTFRCDPISEHNRLYWYRQTLGQGPEFLTYFQNEAQLEKSRLLSDRFSAERPKGSFSTLEIQRTEQGDSAMYLCASSLRVAGTDTQYFGPGTRLTVL.

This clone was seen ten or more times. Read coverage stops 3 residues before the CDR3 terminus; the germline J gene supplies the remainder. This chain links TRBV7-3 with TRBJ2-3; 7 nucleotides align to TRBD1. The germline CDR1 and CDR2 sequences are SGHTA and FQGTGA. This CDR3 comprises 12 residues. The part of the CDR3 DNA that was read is TGTGCCAGCAGCATTGAGGGGGCCACG. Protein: CASSIEGAT. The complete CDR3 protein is CASSIEGATQYF.

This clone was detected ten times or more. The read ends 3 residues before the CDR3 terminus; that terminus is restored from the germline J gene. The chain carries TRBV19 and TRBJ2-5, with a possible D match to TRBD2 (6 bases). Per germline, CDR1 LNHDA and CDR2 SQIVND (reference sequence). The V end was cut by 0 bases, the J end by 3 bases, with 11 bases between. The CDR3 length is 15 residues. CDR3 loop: CASSIDRGLKETQYF. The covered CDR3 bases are TGTGCCAGTAGTATAGATAGGGGACTTAAAGAGACC.

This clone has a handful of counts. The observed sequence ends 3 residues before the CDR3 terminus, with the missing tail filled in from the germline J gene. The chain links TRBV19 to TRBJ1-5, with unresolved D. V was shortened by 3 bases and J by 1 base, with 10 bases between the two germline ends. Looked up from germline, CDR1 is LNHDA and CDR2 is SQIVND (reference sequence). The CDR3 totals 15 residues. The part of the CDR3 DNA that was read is TGTGCCAGTAGTATTAAGGGTCACAGCAATCAGCCC. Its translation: CASSIKGHSNQP. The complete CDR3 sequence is CASSIKGHSNQPQHF.

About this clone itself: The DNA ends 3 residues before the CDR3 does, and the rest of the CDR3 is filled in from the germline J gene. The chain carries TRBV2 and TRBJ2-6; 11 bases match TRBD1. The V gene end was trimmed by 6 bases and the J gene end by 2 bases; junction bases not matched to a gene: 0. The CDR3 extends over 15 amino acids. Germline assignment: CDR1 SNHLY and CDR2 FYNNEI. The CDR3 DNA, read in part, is TGTGCCAGCAGGGGACAGGGGGCTGGGGCCAACGTC. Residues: CASRGQGAGANV. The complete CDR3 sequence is CASRGQGAGANVLTF.

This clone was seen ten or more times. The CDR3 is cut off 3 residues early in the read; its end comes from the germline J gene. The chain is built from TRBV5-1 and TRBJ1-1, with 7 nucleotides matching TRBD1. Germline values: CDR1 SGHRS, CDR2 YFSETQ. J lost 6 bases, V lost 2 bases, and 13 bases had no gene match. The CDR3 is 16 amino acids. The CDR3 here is CASSFEGALTGSEAFF. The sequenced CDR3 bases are TGCGCCAGCAGCTTTGAGGGGGCCTTGACTGGATCTGAA.

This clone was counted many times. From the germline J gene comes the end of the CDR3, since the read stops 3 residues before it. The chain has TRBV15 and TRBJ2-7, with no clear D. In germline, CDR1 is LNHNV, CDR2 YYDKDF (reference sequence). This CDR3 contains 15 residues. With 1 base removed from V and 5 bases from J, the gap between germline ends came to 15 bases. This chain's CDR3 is CATSRGQVTLDEQYF. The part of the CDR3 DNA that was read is TGTGCCACCAGCAGAGGTCAGGTGACCCTGGACGAG.

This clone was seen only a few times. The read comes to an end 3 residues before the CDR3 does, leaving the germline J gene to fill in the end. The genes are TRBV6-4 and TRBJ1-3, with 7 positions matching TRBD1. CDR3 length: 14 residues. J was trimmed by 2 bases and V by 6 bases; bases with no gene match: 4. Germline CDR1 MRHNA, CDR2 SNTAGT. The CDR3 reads CASSLDRAGNTIYF. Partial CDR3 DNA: TGTGCCAGCAGCCTAGACAGGGCTGGAAACACC.

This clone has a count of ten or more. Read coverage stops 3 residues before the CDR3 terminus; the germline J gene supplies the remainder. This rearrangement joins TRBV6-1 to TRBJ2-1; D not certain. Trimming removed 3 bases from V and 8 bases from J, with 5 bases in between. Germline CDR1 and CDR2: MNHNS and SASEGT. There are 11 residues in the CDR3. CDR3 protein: CASSDSYEQFF. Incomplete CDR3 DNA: TGTGCCAGCAGTGATTCTTATGAG.

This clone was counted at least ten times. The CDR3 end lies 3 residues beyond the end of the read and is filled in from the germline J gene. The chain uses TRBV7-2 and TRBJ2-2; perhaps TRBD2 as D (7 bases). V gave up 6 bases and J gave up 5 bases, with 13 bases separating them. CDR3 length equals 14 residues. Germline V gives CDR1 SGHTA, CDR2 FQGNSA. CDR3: CASRGGGRTGELFF. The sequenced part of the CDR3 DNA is TGTGCCAGCAGAGGGGGGGGGCGGACCGGGGAG.

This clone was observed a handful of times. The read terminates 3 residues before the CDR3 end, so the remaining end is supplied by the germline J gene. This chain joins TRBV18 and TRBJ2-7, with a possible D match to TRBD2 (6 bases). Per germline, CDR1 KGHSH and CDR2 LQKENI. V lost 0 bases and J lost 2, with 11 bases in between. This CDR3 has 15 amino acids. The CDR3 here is CASSPPERAPYEQYF. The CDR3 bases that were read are TGTGCCAGCTCACCACCGGAGCGGGCGCCCTACGAG.

Partial CDR3 DNA: TGTGCCAGCAGCAGTACAGGGCTTTCACCC. Its protein product is CASSSTGLSP. The entire CDR3 reads CASSSTGLSPLHF. The chain recombines TRBV7-9 with TRBJ1-6; TRBD1 might be the D (6 bases). The CDR3 end falls 3 residues outside the read, so it is completed with the germline J gene. Trimming shortened V by 5 bases and J by 9 bases, and 11 bases separated the two germline ends. Germline CDR1 is SEHNR and CDR2 is FQNEAQ (reference sequence). This CDR3 contains 13 residues.

This CDR3 reads CASSISGRGSTEAFF. The part of the CDR3 DNA that was read is TGTGCCAGTAGTATTTCAGGGCGGGGGAGCACTGAA. The J gene is TRBJ1-1, the V gene TRBV19; tentative D call: TRBD1 (5 bases). The sequence runs out 3 residues before the end of the CDR3; the remainder is reconstructed from the germline J gene. Germline V gene sequence: CDR1 LNHDA, CDR2 SQIVND (reference sequence). V dropped 3 bases and J dropped 4 bases, with 15 bases sitting between them. This CDR3 comprises 15 residues.